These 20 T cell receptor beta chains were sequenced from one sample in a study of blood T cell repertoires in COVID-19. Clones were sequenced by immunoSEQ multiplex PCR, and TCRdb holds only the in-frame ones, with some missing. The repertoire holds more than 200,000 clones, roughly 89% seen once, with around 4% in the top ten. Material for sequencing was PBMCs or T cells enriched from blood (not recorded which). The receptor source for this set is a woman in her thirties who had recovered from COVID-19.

CDR3 protein: CASAQGWGYNEQFF. In DNA, the CDR3 is TGTGCCAGCGCACAGGGTTGGGGGTACAATGAGCAGTTCTTC. J is TRBJ2-1 and V is TRBV7-9; a possible D gene is TRBD1 (6 bases). The ends were cut back, 8 bases at V and 4 bases at J, with 15 bases in the middle. Germline V CDR1 and CDR2: SEHNR, FQNEAQ (reference sequence). CDR3 length: 14 amino acids.

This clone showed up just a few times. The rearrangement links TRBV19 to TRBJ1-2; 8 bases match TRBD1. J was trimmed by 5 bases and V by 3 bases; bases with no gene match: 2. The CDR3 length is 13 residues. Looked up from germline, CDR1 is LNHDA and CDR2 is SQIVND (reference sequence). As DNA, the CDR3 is TGTGCCAGTAGTATGGACAGGGAATATGGCTACACCTTC. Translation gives CASSMDREYGYTF.

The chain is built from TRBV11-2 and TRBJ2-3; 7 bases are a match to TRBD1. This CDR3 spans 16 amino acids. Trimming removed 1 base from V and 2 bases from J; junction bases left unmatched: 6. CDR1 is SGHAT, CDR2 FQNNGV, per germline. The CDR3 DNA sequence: TGTGCCAGCAGCTTAGCTACAGGGGACACCACAGATACGCAGTATTTT. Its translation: CASSLATGDTTDTQYF.

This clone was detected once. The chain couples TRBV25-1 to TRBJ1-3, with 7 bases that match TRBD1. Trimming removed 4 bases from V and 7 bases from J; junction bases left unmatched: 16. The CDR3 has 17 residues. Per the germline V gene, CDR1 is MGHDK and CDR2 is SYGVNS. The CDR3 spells CASSAAGTAPVKNTIYF. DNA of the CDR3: TGTGCCAGCAGTGCCGCCGGGACAGCCCCCGTCAAGAACACCATATATTTT.

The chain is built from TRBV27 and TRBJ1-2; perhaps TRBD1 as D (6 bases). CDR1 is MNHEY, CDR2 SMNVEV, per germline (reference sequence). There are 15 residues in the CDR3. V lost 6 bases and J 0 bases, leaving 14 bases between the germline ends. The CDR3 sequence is CASSFADRTNYGYTF. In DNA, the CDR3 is TGTGCCAGCAGCTTCGCGGACAGAACTAACTATGGCTACACCTTC.

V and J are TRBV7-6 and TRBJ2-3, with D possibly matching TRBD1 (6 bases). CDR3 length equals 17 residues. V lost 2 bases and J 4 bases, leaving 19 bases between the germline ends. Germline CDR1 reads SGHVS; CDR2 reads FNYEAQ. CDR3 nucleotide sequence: TGTGCCAGCAGCTTAACGCTCGGGACACGACATTCAGATACGCAGTATTTT. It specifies CASSLTLGTRHSDTQYF.

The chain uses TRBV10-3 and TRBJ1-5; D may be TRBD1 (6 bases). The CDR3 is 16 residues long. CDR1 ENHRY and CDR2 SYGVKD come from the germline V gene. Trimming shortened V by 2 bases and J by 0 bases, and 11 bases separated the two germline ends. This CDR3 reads CAISERAGDSNQPQHF. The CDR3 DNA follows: TGTGCCATCAGTGAGAGGGCAGGGGATAGCAATCAGCCCCAGCATTTT.

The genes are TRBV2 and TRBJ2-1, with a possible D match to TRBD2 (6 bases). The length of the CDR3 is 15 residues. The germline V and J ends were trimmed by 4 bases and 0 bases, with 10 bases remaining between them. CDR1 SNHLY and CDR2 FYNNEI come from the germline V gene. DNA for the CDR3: TGTGCCAGCAGTGTTTACGGGAGCTCCTACAATGAGCAGTTCTTC. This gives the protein CASSVYGSSYNEQFF.

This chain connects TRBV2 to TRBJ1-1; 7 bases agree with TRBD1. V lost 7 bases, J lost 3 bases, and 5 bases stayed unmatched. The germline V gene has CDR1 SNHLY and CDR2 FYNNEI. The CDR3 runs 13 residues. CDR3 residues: CASIGQVYTEAFF. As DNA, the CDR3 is TGTGCCAGCATTGGACAGGTCTACACTGAAGCTTTCTTT. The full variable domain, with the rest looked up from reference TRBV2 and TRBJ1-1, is EPEVTQTPSHQVTQMGQEVILRCVPISNHLYFYWYRQILGQKVEFLVSFYNNEISEKSEIFDDQFSVERPDGSNFTLKIRSTKLEDSAMYFCASIGQVYTEAFFGQGTRLTVV.

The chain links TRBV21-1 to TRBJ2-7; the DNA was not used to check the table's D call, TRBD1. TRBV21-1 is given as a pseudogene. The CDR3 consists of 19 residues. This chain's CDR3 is CASSKVDIACLGPSYEQYF. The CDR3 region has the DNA TGTGCCAGCAGCAAAGTGGACATCGCTTGCTTAGGACCTTCCTACGAGCAGTACTTC.

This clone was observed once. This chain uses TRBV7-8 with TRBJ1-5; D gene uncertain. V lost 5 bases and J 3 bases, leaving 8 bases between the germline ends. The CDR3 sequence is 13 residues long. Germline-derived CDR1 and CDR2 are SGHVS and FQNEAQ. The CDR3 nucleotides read TGTGCCAGCAGCCCCACACCCAATCAGCCCCAGCATTTT. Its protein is CASSPTPNQPQHF.

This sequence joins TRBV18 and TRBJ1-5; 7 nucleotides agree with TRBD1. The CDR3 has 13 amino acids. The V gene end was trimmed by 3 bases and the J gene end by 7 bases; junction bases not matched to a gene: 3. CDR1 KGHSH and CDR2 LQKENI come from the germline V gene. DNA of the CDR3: TGTGCCAGCTCACCTACAGGGGAGCAGCCCCAGCATTTT. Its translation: CASSPTGEQPQHF.

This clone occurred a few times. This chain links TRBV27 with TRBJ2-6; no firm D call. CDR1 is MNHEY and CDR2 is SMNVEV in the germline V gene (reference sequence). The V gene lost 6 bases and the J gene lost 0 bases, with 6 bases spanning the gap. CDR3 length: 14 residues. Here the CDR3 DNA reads TGTGCCAGCAGCGAGGCCTCTGGGGCCAACGTCCTGACTTTC. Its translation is CASSEASGANVLTF.

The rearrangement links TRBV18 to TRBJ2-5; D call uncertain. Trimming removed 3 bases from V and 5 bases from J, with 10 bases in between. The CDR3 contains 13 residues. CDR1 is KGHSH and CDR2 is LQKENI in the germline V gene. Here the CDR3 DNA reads TGTGCCAGCTCACCCGCATCGGTGGAGACCCAGTACTTC. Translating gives CASSPASVETQYF.

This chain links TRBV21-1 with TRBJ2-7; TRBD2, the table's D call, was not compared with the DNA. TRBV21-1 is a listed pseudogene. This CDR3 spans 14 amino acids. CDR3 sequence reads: CASISGTGAYEQYF. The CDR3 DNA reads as TGTGCCAGCATCTCCGGGACGGGGGCCTACGAGCAGTACTTC.

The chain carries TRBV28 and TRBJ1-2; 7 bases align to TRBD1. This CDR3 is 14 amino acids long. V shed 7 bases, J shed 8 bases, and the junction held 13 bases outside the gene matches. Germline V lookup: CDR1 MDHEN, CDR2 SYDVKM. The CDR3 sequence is CASTLPDRVEGYTF. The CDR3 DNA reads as TGTGCCAGCACCTTACCCGACAGGGTTGAAGGCTACACCTTC.

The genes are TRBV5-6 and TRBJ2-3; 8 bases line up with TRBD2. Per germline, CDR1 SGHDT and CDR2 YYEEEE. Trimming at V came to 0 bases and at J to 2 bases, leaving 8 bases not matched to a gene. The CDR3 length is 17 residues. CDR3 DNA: TGTGCCAGCAGCTTGGACCACATAGCGGGACACACAGATACGCAGTATTTT. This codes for CASSLDHIAGHTDTQYF.

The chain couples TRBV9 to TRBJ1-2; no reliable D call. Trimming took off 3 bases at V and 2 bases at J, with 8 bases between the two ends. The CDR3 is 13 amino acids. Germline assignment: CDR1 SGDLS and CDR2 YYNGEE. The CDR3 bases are TGTGCCAGCAGCGCGACACTGAACTATGGCTACACCTTC. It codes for CASSATLNYGYTF.

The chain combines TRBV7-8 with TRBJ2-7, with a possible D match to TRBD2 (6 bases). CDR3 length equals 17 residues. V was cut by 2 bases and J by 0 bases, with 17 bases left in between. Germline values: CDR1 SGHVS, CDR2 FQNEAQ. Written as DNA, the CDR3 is TGTGCCAGCAGCTTAAGCTTAGTGGCGGGGCACTCCTACGAGCAGTACTTC. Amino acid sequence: CASSLSLVAGHSYEQYF. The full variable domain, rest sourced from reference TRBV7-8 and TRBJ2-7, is GAGVSQSPRYKVAKRGQDVALRCDPISGHVSLFWYQQALGQGPEFLTYFQNEAQLDKSGLPSDRFFAERPEGSVSTLKIQRTQQEDSAVYLCASSLSLVAGHSYEQYFGPGTRLTVT.

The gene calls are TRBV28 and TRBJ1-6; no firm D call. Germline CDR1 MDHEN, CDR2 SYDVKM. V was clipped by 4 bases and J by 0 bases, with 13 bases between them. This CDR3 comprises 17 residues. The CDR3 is CASSSWRLSSYNSPLHF. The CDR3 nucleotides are TGTGCCAGCAGTTCCTGGAGGTTGAGCTCCTATAATTCACCCCTCCACTTT. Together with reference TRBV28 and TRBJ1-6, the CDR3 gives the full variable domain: DVKVTQSSRYLVKRTGEKVFLECVQDMDHENMFWYRQDPGLGLRLIYFSYDVKMKEKGDIPEGYSVSREKKERFSLILESASTNQTSMYLCASSSWRLSSYNSPLHFGNGTRLTVT.